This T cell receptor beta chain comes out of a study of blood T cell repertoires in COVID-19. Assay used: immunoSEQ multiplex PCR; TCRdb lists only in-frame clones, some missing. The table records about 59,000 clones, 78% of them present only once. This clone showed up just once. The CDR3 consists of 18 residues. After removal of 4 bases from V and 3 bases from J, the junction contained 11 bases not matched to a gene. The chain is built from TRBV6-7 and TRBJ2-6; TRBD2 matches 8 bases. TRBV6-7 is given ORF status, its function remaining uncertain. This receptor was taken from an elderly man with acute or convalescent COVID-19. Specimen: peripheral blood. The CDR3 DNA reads TGTGCCAGCAGTTCTCCGGGACTAGGGTTCTGTGGGGCCAACGTCCTGACTTTC. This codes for CASSSPGLGFCGANVLTF.